One and the same sample provided the 17 T cell receptor beta chains below, sequenced in a study of blood T cell repertoires in COVID-19. TCRdb's table, derived via immunoSEQ multiplex PCR, lists solely in-frame clones and lacks some. Among about 300,000 clones listed, 80% to 90% were seen once. Sequences were obtained from PBMCs or T cells enriched from blood (not recorded which). Receptor source: a young man who had recovered from COVID-19.

The genes are TRBV29-1 and TRBJ1-1; TRBD1 agrees at 7 bases. The V gene end was trimmed by 7 bases and the J gene end by 5 bases; junction bases not matched to a gene: 13. Germline V gives CDR1 SQVTM, CDR2 ANQGSEA. The CDR3 runs to 14 residues. The CDR3, as DNA: TGCAGCGGACAAAAAGGGGGCGAGAGGACTGAAGCTTTCTTT. Amino acid sequence: CSGQKGGERTEAFF.

The chain combines TRBV7-3 with TRBJ2-2, with D perhaps TRBD2 (6 bases). V shed 5 bases and J shed 6 bases, with 16 bases lying between them. CDR3 size: 15 residues. CDR1 and CDR2 (germline): SGHTA, FQGTGA. CDR3 sequence reads: CASSPRGASAGELFF. CDR3 DNA: TGTGCCAGCAGCCCACGCGGGGCTAGCGCCGGGGAGCTGTTTTTT.

This clone has only one observation. The chain carries TRBV3-1 (or the pseudogene TRBV3-2) and TRBJ1-2, with D maybe TRBD1 (6 bases). CDR1 and CDR2 from the germline V gene are LGHDT and YNNKEL (reference sequence). This CDR3 spans 16 amino acids. V dropped 1 base and J dropped 2 bases, with 14 bases sitting between them. In DNA form, the CDR3 reads TGTGCCAGCAGCCAAGGGGGACAAGGCGCCAACTATGGCTACACCTTC. Amino acid sequence: CASSQGGQGANYGYTF.

This chain uses TRBV5-4 with TRBJ1-3, with D unresolved. Germline CDR1 and CDR2: SGHNT and YYREEE (reference sequence). The germline V and J ends were trimmed by 4 bases and 1 base, with 12 bases remaining between them. The CDR3 totals 15 residues. CDR3 bases: TGTGCCAGCAGCGTAGGGAGGGCATCTGGAAACACCATATATTTT. The encoded protein is CASSVGRASGNTIYF.

The chain uses TRBV19 and TRBJ2-7; D not certain. Between the trimmed V and J ends, which lost 6 bases and 0 bases, there was a span of 15 bases. The CDR3 is 15 residues long. Germline V CDR1 and CDR2: LNHDA, SQIVND (reference sequence). The CDR3 region has the DNA TGTGCCAGTAGCGTGGGCCGAGCCACCTCCTACGAGCAGTACTTC. It codes for CASSVGRATSYEQYF.

V is TRBV7-9 and J is TRBJ1-4, with 7 nucleotides matching TRBD1. The J segment lost 6 bases and the V segment lost 5 bases, leaving 12 bases of the junction unmatched. The length of the CDR3 is 16 residues. Germline V lookup: CDR1 SEHNR, CDR2 FQNEAQ (reference sequence). This chain's CDR3 is CASSHPSRGGDEKLFF. CDR3 DNA sequence: TGTGCCAGCAGCCACCCTTCGAGAGGGGGCGATGAAAAACTGTTTTTT. Full variable domain (outside the CDR3, taken from reference TRBV7-9 and TRBJ1-4): DTGVSQNPRHKITKRGQNVTFRCDPISEHNRLYWYRQTLGQGPEFLTYFQNEAQLEKSRLLSDRFSAERPKGSFSTLEIQRTEQGDSAMYLCASSHPSRGGDEKLFFGSGTQLSVL.

A remark on this clone: The same CDR3 arises from other DNA sequences in this sample as well. V usage is TRBV6-5 and J usage is TRBJ1-5, with 9 bases aligning to TRBD1. Germline lookup yields CDR1 MNHEY and CDR2 SVGAGI. J gave up 5 bases and V 6 bases, and 2 bases lay outside the gene matches. This CDR3 comprises 13 residues. The CDR3: CASSRQGDQPQHF. The CDR3 DNA reads TGTGCCAGCAGCCGACAGGGGGATCAGCCCCAGCATTTT.

This clone was seen only once. The chain links TRBV12-3 or TRBV12-4 to TRBJ1-2, with a tentative D call TRBD1 (5 bases). The CDR3 contains 12 residues. Trimming cost V 2 bases and J 8 bases, with 9 bases left between them. The CDR3, as DNA: TGTGCCAGCAGTTTAAGGCAGGGAGGCTACACCTTC. Translated: CASSLRQGGYTF.

This chain joins TRBV9 and TRBJ2-1; possible D gene TRBD2, 6 bases. V was shortened by 2 bases and J by 9 bases, with 15 bases between the two germline ends. The germline V gene has CDR1 SGDLS and CDR2 YYNGEE. The CDR3 is 14 amino acids. CDR3 sequence: CASSVHPGGAEQFF. CDR3 in DNA: TGTGCCAGCAGCGTTCACCCCGGAGGGGCTGAGCAGTTCTTC. The full variable domain, with the rest looked up from reference TRBV9 and TRBJ2-1, is DSGVTQTPKHLITATGQRVTLRCSPRSGDLSVYWYQQSLDQGLQFLIQYYNGEERAKGNILERFSAQQFPDLHSELNLSSLELGDSALYFCASSVHPGGAEQFFGPGTRLTVL.

The genes are TRBV14 and TRBJ1-1; tentative D call: TRBD1 (6 bases). This CDR3 region has 13 residues. V lost 8 bases, J lost 11 bases, and 21 bases lay in between. The germline CDR1 and CDR2 sequences are SGHDN and FVKESK. The CDR3, as DNA: TGTGCCAGCGCCGTTTCAGGGGCCCAGAGGGCTTTCTTT. It codes for CASAVSGAQRAFF.

The J gene is TRBJ2-1, the V gene TRBV27; a possible D gene is TRBD1 (6 bases). This CDR3 comprises 15 residues. The germline V gene has CDR1 MNHEY and CDR2 SMNVEV (reference sequence). V was shortened by 4 bases and J by 4 bases, with 14 bases between the two germline ends. The CDR3 loop reads CASSSTGTHYNEQFF. In nucleotides, the CDR3 is TGTGCCAGCAGTTCAACCGGGACACATTACAATGAGCAGTTCTTC.

This clone has just one count. The chain links TRBV2 to TRBJ1-3, with 7 positions matching TRBD1. The germline V gene encodes CDR1 SNHLY and CDR2 FYNNEI. Trimming removed 3 bases from V and 4 bases from J; junction bases left unmatched: 12. This CDR3 contains 17 residues. This CDR3 is CASSELSAGGSGNTIYF. In DNA, the CDR3 is TGTGCCAGCAGTGAGCTTTCGGCAGGGGGTTCGGGAAACACCATATATTTT.

The chain couples TRBV10-3 to TRBJ1-2; possible D gene TRBD1, 6 bases. Germline V CDR1 and CDR2: ENHRY, SYGVKD. The CDR3 spans 13 residues. V shed 2 bases and J shed 2 bases, with 6 bases lying between them. Here the CDR3 reads CAISEGQNYGYTF. Here the CDR3 DNA reads TGTGCCATCAGTGAGGGACAGAACTATGGCTACACCTTC.

This sequence joins TRBV7-8 and TRBJ1-5; D remains ambiguous. This CDR3 is 17 amino acids long. Germline V CDR1 and CDR2: SGHVS, FQNEAQ. Trimming shortened V by 1 base and J by 8 bases, and 21 bases separated the two germline ends. The CDR3 DNA sequence: TGTGCCAGCAGCTTAGTGGCGGCTTATCGGGGAACGGAGCCCCAGCATTTT. This gives the protein CASSLVAAYRGTEPQHF.

This clone was seen once. This chain connects TRBV3-1 (or the pseudogene TRBV3-2) to TRBJ1-6; D possibly corresponds to TRBD1 (5 bases). Germline lookup yields CDR1 LGHDT and CDR2 YNNKEL (reference sequence). CDR3 length: 15 residues. Trimming pared 4 bases from V and 10 bases from J, leaving 17 bases between. The DNA of the CDR3 is TGTGCCAGCAGCCCCCGACCAAAGGGGAACTCACCCCTCCACTTT. The encoded protein is CASSPRPKGNSPLHF.

The chain links TRBV3-1 (or the pseudogene TRBV3-2) to TRBJ2-5; D is perhaps TRBD2 (6 bases). Germline-derived CDR1 and CDR2 are LGHDT and YNNKEL (reference sequence). CDR3 length: 15 residues. V lost 1 base to trimming and J lost 0 bases, with 9 bases between them. CDR3: CASSQAGGYQETQYF. DNA of the CDR3: TGTGCCAGCAGCCAAGCTGGGGGGTACCAAGAGACCCAGTACTTC.

This sequence joins TRBV19 and TRBJ2-7; 7 bases match TRBD2. The V and J ends lost 3 bases and 1 base, in that order; junction bases with no gene match: 12. Germline CDR1 and CDR2: LNHDA and SQIVND (reference sequence). The CDR3 extends over 17 amino acids. CDR3 sequence reads: CASSIAASGTLSYEQYF. The CDR3, as DNA: TGTGCCAGTAGTATTGCGGCTAGCGGTACACTTTCCTACGAGCAGTACTTC.